This TCR beta chain emerged from a study of PD-1 blockade in classical Hodgkin lymphoma. About the study: Intravenous infusions of nivolumab 3 mg/kg reached patients every 2 weeks.

TCRdb's copy holds only in-frame clones and misses some; the assay was immunoSEQ multiplex PCR. The sample lists some 41,000 clones, approximately 90% occurring once. This clone was seen a single time. The antigen remains unidentified. Study-wide points: Complete responders' baseline diversity resembled that of newly diagnosed patients. The CD4+ diversity rise by C4D1 was clearest in complete responders. Reported baseline diversity: healthy donors highest, relapsed/refractory patients lowest.

Each and every patient relapsed after autologous stem cell transplantation, and patients got differing brentuximab vedotin exposure. The source is a human donor with classical Hodgkin lymphoma. Source: peripheral blood mononuclear cells (PBMCs), taken before the second cycle of nivolumab.

CDR3 coding DNA: TGTGCCAGCAGCTTAATGTTCGCAGGGACTAATGAAAAACTGTTTTTT. Protein product: CASSLMFAGTNEKLFF. This chain joins TRBV7-2 and TRBJ1-4; a possible D gene is TRBD1 (5 bases). Germline-derived CDR1 and CDR2 are SGHTA and FQGNSA. Trimming took off 2 bases at V and 2 bases at J, with 12 bases between the two ends. The CDR3 runs 16 residues.